These T cell receptor beta chains were read from a single sample in a study of T cell responses to AZD1222 COVID-19 vaccine. Here immunoSEQ multiplex PCR was the method, and the copy in TCRdb shows in-frame clones only, minus some. The sample has 140,000 or so clones, about 86% seen once. The sequences come from peripheral blood, collected 28 days after the second AZD1222 dose. These receptors were taken from an adult who received the AZD1222 COVID-19 vaccine. Each CDR3 is given with its conserved first and last residue. D genes are given only for firm matches. Clone size, where shown, is once, few, many, or a class for clones that have expanded.

D: TRBD2; size: .; J: TRBJ2-2; V: TRBV5-3; CDR3: CARTDGLAGGYTGELFF; DNA: TGTGCCAGAACCGATGGGCTGGCGGGGGGGTACACCGGGGAGCTGTTTTTT
D: .; size: once; J: TRBJ2-1; V: TRBV9; CDR3: CASSPRQILSSYNEQFF; DNA: TGTGCCAGCAGCCCCCGACAGATATTAAGCTCCTACAATGAGCAGTTCTTC
D: TRBD1; size: .; J: TRBJ1-6; V: TRBV7-9; CDR3: CASSSGTVRSPLHF; DNA: TGTGCCAGCAGCTCGGGGACAGTCAGGTCACCCCTCCACTTT
D: TRBD1; size: .; J: TRBJ1-2; V: TRBV6-1; CDR3: CASSEDPGQGSGYTF; DNA: TGTGCCAGCAGTGAGGATCCGGGACAGGGTAGTGGCTACACCTTC
D: TRBD1; size: .; J: TRBJ2-7; V: TRBV12-3/TRBV12-4; CDR3: CASSQGDGYEQYF; DNA: TGTGCCAGCAGCCAGGGGGACGGCTACGAGCAGTACTTC
D: TRBD2; size: .; J: TRBJ2-1; V: TRBV6-5; CDR3: CASSYIAGEEEQFF; DNA: TGTGCCAGCAGTTACATAGCGGGAGAGGAGGAGCAGTTCTTC
D: .; size: .; J: TRBJ2-5; V: TRBV18; CDR3: CASSPPLQSQETQYF; DNA: TGTGCCAGCTCACCACCGCTACAGAGCCAAGAGACCCAGTACTTC
D: .; size: once; J: TRBJ1-1; V: TRBV29-1; CDR3: CSGLGGNTEAFF; DNA: TGCAGCGGATTGGGCGGGAACACTGAAGCTTTCTTT
D: .; size: .; J: TRBJ2-3; V: TRBV15; CDR3: CATSRAGLTDTQYF; DNA: TGTGCCACCAGCAGAGCGGGACTTACAGATACGCAGTATTTT
D: .; size: .; J: TRBJ1-2; V: TRBV7-2; CDR3: CASSWGYGYTF; DNA: TGTGCCAGCAGCTGGGGCTATGGCTACACCTTC
D: .; size: .; J: TRBJ1-4; V: TRBV5-1; CDR3: CASSLARQGYEKLFF; DNA: TGCGCCAGCAGCTTGGCGCGGCAGGGGTACGAAAAACTGTTTTTT
D: .; size: few; J: TRBJ1-2; V: TRBV7-9; CDR3: CASLGGSGNYGYTF; DNA: TGTGCCTCGTTAGGGGGGTCGGGGAATTATGGCTACACCTTC
D: .; size: .; J: TRBJ1-2; V: TRBV24-1; CDR3: CATSEATNYGYTF; DNA: TGTGCCACCAGTGAGGCTACAAACTATGGCTACACCTTC
D: .; size: .; J: TRBJ1-2; V: TRBV9; CDR3: CASSVAGGNYGGYTF; DNA: TGTGCCAGCAGCGTAGCTGGGGGCAACTATGGCGGCTACACCTTC
D: TRBD1; size: .; J: TRBJ1-1; V: TRBV20-1; CDR3: CSASPQGAITEAFF; DNA: TGCAGTGCTAGTCCTCAGGGGGCGATCACTGAAGCTTTCTTT
D: .; size: .; J: TRBJ2-5; V: TRBV4-2; CDR3: CASSHLGETQYF; DNA: TGTGCCAGCAGCCACCTAGGGGAGACCCAGTACTTC
D: .; size: .; J: TRBJ1-4; V: TRBV6-5; CDR3: CASSSRTAVNEKLFF; DNA: TGTGCCAGCAGTTCACGGACAGCCGTAAATGAAAAACTGTTTTTT
D: .; size: .; J: TRBJ1-1; V: TRBV7-6; CDR3: CASSLSQNLNTEAFF; DNA: TGTGCCAGCAGCTTAAGTCAAAACCTGAACACTGAAGCTTTCTTT
D: .; size: .; J: TRBJ2-1; V: TRBV7-2; CDR3: CASSVGIPMGNEQFF; DNA: TGTGCCAGCAGCGTCGGGATACCGATGGGGAATGAGCAGTTCTTC
D: TRBD1; size: .; J: TRBJ1-5; V: TRBV10-3; CDR3: CATGTDRVEPQHF; DNA: TGTGCCACAGGGACGGACAGGGTCGAGCCCCAGCATTTT
D: TRBD2; size: .; J: TRBJ2-3; V: TRBV30; CDR3: CAWSAPFGRKDTQYF; DNA: TGTGCCTGGAGTGCCCCCTTCGGGAGGAAAGATACGCAGTATTTT
D: TRBD2; size: .; J: TRBJ2-1; V: TRBV27; CDR3: CASKPGGAKDEQFF; DNA: TGTGCCAGCAAACCCGGGGGGGCGAAGGATGAGCAGTTCTTC
D: .; size: few; J: TRBJ2-7; V: TRBV5-1; CDR3: CASSLAETEQYF; DNA: TGCGCCAGCAGCTTGGCAGAGACCGAGCAGTACTTC
D: .; size: .; J: TRBJ2-3; V: TRBV6-5; CDR3: CASSKRDFPTDTQYF; DNA: TGTGCCAGCAGTAAACGGGACTTCCCCACAGATACGCAGTATTTT
D: .; size: .; J: TRBJ2-5; V: TRBV11-3; CDR3: CASSRPRRETQYF; DNA: TGTGCCAGCAGCCGACCCCGGAGGGAGACCCAGTACTTC
D: .; size: .; J: TRBJ1-1; V: TRBV3-1/TRBV3-2; CDR3: CASSHSAGRTEAFF; DNA: TGTGCCAGCAGCCACTCAGCGGGGCGTACTGAAGCTTTCTTT
D: .; size: .; J: TRBJ2-2; V: TRBV12-3/TRBV12-4; CDR3: CASSQGRAGELFF; DNA: TGTGCCAGCAGCCAGGGGCGGGCCGGGGAGCTGTTTTTT
D: .; size: .; J: TRBJ1-6; V: TRBV7-2; CDR3: CASSLAQNSPLHF; DNA: TGTGCCAGCAGCTTAGCGCAGAATTCACCCCTCCACTTT
D: .; size: .; J: TRBJ1-2; V: TRBV6-1; CDR3: CASSDSGTGYGYTF; DNA: TGTGCCAGCAGTGACAGCGGAACGGGGTATGGCTACACCTTC
D: TRBD2; size: .; J: TRBJ2-5; V: TRBV11-2; CDR3: CASSLDGLAGRGETQYF; DNA: TGTGCCAGCAGCTTAGACGGACTAGCGGGACGGGGAGAGACCCAGTACTTC
D: TRBD1; size: .; J: TRBJ2-7; V: TRBV2; CDR3: CASGTGVGGQYF; DNA: TGTGCCAGCGGGACAGGGGTCGGTGGGCAGTACTTC
D: .; size: .; J: TRBJ1-1; V: TRBV7-9; CDR3: CASSPREGGTEAFF; DNA: TGTGCCAGCAGCCCTCGGGAGGGAGGAACTGAAGCTTTCTTT
D: .; size: .; J: TRBJ1-4; V: TRBV2; CDR3: CASNQQGILATNEKLFF; DNA: TGTGCCAGCAACCAACAGGGAATCTTGGCAACTAATGAAAAACTGTTTTTT
D: .; size: .; J: TRBJ1-1; V: TRBV10-3; CDR3: CAISPTDGTEAFF; DNA: TGTGCCATCAGCCCTACGGATGGCACTGAAGCTTTCTTT
D: .; size: .; J: TRBJ1-1; V: TRBV19; CDR3: CASRKGLMNTEAFF; DNA: TGTGCCAGCCGTAAGGGACTGATGAACACTGAAGCTTTCTTT
D: TRBD1; size: .; J: TRBJ1-2; V: TRBV2; CDR3: CASSDRDRVGYTF; DNA: TGTGCCAGCAGTGATAGAGACAGGGTTGGCTACACCTTC
D: .; size: once; J: TRBJ2-1; V: TRBV9; CDR3: CASSGLGGTDRWNEQFF; DNA: TGTGCCAGCAGCGGTTTAGGGGGAACCGATCGGTGGAATGAGCAGTTCTTC
D: TRBD1; size: .; J: TRBJ2-1; V: TRBV5-4; CDR3: CASSLRRPGQGNNEQFF; DNA: TGTGCCAGCAGCTTGCGGCGCCCCGGACAGGGAAACAATGAGCAGTTCTTC
D: .; size: .; J: TRBJ1-2; V: TRBV28; CDR3: CASSFNLNYGYTF; DNA: TGTGCCAGCAGTTTTAATCTTAACTATGGCTACACCTTC
D: .; size: .; J: TRBJ2-2; V: TRBV6-1; CDR3: CASSEAVGGTGELFF; DNA: TGTGCCAGCAGTGAAGCGGTCGGAGGCACCGGGGAGCTGTTTTTT
D: .; size: .; J: TRBJ2-1; V: TRBV28; CDR3: CASRRQAGHNEQFF; DNA: TGTGCCAGCAGGCGACAGGCGGGGCACAATGAGCAGTTCTTC
D: .; size: .; J: TRBJ1-5; V: TRBV7-2; CDR3: CASSLDNGNQPQHF; DNA: TGTGCCAGCAGCTTGGACAACGGCAATCAGCCCCAGCATTTT
D: .; size: .; J: TRBJ1-3; V: TRBV5-1; CDR3: CASSHRDPRPGNTIYF; DNA: TGCGCCAGCAGCCACCGGGATCCAAGGCCTGGAAACACCATATATTTT
D: .; size: .; J: TRBJ2-1; V: TRBV11-2; CDR3: CASSMVLEQFF; DNA: TGTGCCAGTTCGATGGTCCTTGAGCAGTTCTTC
D: .; size: .; J: TRBJ1-5; V: TRBV6-5; CDR3: CASSSGNSNQPQHF; DNA: TGTGCCAGCAGTTCCGGGAATAGCAATCAGCCCCAGCATTTT
D: TRBD1; size: few; J: TRBJ1-4; V: TRBV29-1; CDR3: CSVEGQGREKLFF; DNA: TGCAGCGTTGAAGGACAGGGAAGGGAAAAACTGTTTTTT
D: .; size: .; J: TRBJ2-3; V: TRBV5-1; CDR3: CASSYWTDKSTDTQYF; DNA: TGCGCCAGCAGCTATTGGACAGATAAAAGCACAGATACGCAGTATTTT